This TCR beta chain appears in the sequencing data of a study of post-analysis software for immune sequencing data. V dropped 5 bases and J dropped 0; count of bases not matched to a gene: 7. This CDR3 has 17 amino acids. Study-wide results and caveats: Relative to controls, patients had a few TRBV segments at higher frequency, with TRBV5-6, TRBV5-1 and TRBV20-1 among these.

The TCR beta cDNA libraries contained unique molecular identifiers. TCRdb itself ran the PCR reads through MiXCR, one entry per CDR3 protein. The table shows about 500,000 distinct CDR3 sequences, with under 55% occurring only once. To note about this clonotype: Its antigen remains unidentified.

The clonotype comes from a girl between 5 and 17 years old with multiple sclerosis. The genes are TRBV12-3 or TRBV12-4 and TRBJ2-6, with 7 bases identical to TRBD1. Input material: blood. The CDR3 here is CASSPTGLNSGANVLTF. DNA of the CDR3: TGTGCCAGCAGTCCGACAGGGTTGAACTCTGGGGCCAACGTCCTGACTTTC.